This T cell receptor (beta chain) was obtained from a study of breast tumors, draining lymph nodes, adjacent tissues. TCRdb fed the multiplex PCR reads into MiXCR, producing one record per CDR3 protein. The sample consists of about 47,000 distinct CDR3 sequences, around 23% of them appearing once. V lost 2 bases, J lost 1 base, and 5 bases stayed unmatched. This CDR3 is 16 amino acids long. Germline V gene data show CDR1 as SGHTA and CDR2 as FQGNSA. This clonotype was found once. A much larger clonotype is one base distant, so this may be a read error. Sequenced: breast tumor tissue. V and J are TRBV7-2 and TRBJ2-3; TRBD2 matches at 8 bases. The clonotype was recovered from a female donor with breast cancer. Some clones in this sample may be carry-over from other donors' samples. CDR3 sequence reads: CTSSLWSGGGTDTQYF. The CDR3 nucleotides read TGTACCAGCAGCTTATGGAGCGGGGGCGGCACAGATACGCAGTATTTT.